Included here is one TCR beta chain sequence, with context. Its antigen is unknown. Second doses at about 4 or about 12 weeks were pooled. This entry belongs to a study of T cell responses to AZD1222 COVID-19 vaccine. Study observations and caveats: Spike-spanning, vaccine-associated CD4 TCRs were dominant at 160-218 and 743-854. Mostly white British, mostly female donors; authors suggested clonal diversity may be underestimated. Two AZD1222 administrations were followed by greater Spike-specific TCR breadth and depth.

The V end was cut by 2 bases, the J end by 0 bases, with 13 bases between. Germline CDR1 is MDHEN and CDR2 is SYDVKM. This CDR3 has 17 amino acids. Assay used: immunoSEQ multiplex PCR; TCRdb lists only in-frame clones, some missing. The sample holds over 130,000 clones, roughly 90% seen once. The chain couples TRBV28 to TRBJ2-2; tentatively, D is TRBD1 (5 bases). This specimen was peripheral blood, taken 28 days after the second AZD1222 dose. The receptor's source is an adult who received the AZD1222 COVID-19 vaccine. CDR3 sequence (DNA): TGTGCCAGCAGTTTAGTAGGGGTTTCCGCGAACACCGGGGAGCTGTTTTTT. Its translation is CASSLVGVSANTGELFF.